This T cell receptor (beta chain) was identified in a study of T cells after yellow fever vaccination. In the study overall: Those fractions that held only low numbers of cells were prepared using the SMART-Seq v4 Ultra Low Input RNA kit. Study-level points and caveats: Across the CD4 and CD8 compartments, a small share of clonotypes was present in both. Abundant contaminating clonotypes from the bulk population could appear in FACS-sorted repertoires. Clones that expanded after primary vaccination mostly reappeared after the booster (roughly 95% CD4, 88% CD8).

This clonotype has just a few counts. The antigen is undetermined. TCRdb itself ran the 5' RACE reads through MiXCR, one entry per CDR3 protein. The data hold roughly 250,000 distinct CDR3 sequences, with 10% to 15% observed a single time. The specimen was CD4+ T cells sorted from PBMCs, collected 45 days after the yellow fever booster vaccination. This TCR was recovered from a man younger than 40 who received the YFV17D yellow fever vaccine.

The CDR3 loop reads CAISGTGLAQDTQYF. The DNA for the CDR3 is TGTGCCATCAGTGGGACGGGGCTAGCGCAAGATACGCAGTATTTT. This chain joins TRBV10-3 and TRBJ2-3; weak D call: TRBD2 (6 bases). CDR1 is ENHRY and CDR2 is SYGVKD in the germline V gene. The length of the CDR3 is 15 residues. V shed 4 bases and J shed 5 bases, with 16 bases lying between them.